These 7 T cell receptor beta chains were sequenced from one sample in a study of early T cells in non-severe SARS-CoV-2 infection. TCRdb fed the 5' RACE reads into MiXCR, producing one record per CDR3 protein. Of some 100,000 distinct CDR3 sequences listed, under 15% are singletons. The sample consisted of whole blood. The receptors come from an adult who was a healthcare worker with PCR-confirmed SARS-CoV-2 infection or an uninfected control (not recorded which).

The chain carries TRBV2 and TRBJ2-1, with a weak D call TRBD2 (5 bases). Between the trimmed V and J ends, which lost 8 bases and 6 bases, there was a span of 14 bases. This CDR3 is built from 13 residues. The germline V gene has CDR1 SNHLY and CDR2 FYNNEI. CDR3 loop: CASQGLESNEQFF. CDR3 bases: TGTGCCAGCCAAGGACTCGAATCCAATGAGCAGTTCTTC.

The chain uses TRBV7-9 and TRBJ2-1; D is ambiguous. V was pared by 1 base and J by 10 bases, with 8 bases between. Germline CDR1 SEHNR, CDR2 FQNEAQ (reference sequence). CDR3 length: 12 amino acids. This CDR3 is CASSLVKGEQFF. The CDR3 nucleotides are TGTGCCAGCAGCTTAGTTAAGGGAGAGCAGTTCTTC.

The chain recombines TRBV6-1 with TRBJ2-3; 11 bases align to TRBD1. This CDR3 region has 14 residues. V shed 4 bases, J shed 4 bases, and the junction held 1 base outside the gene matches. Looked up from germline, CDR1 is MNHNS and CDR2 is SASEGT. CDR3 residues: CASSVGQGADTQYF. CDR3 nucleotides: TGTGCCAGCAGTGTGGGACAGGGGGCAGATACGCAGTATTTT.

The chain carries TRBV7-8 and TRBJ1-3; no definite D call. CDR3 size: 14 residues. The ends were cut back, 1 base at V and 0 bases at J, with 4 bases in the middle. Germline lookup yields CDR1 SGHVS and CDR2 FQNEAQ. CDR3 sequence (DNA): TGTGCCAGCAGCTTAGGCGCCTCTGGAAACACCATATATTTT. Translating it yields CASSLGASGNTIYF.

The V gene is TRBV20-1, the J gene TRBJ2-4, with unresolved D. Germline V lookup: CDR1 DFQATT, CDR2 SNEGSKA (reference sequence). The CDR3 is 16 amino acids. The V end lost 4 bases, the J end lost 0 bases, and 16 bases lay between the germline ends. The CDR3, as DNA: TGCAGTGCTATCAGAAACGGTGATCTAGCCAAAAACATTCAGTACTTC. It translates to CSAIRNGDLAKNIQYF.

The chain employs TRBV7-2 and TRBJ2-5; TRBD2 is a possible D gene (6 bases). CDR1 and CDR2 from the germline V gene are SGHTA and FQGNSA. Trimming stripped 3 bases from V and 4 bases from J, with 15 bases between. The CDR3 covers 15 residues. CDR3 in DNA: TGTGCCAGCAGCTTTCGGGGGTTGGACGGAGAGACCCAGTACTTC. It translates to CASSFRGLDGETQYF.

There are a few counts of this clonotype. This sequence joins TRBV7-2 and TRBJ2-2; perhaps TRBD2 as D (6 bases). The ends were cut back, 6 bases at V and 3 bases at J, with 14 bases in the middle. CDR3 length: 15 amino acids. Germline V gene data show CDR1 as SGHTA and CDR2 as FQGNSA. CDR3 region: CASRHGTRYTGELFF. The DNA for the CDR3 is TGTGCCAGCAGACACGGGACTCGTTACACCGGGGAGCTGTTTTTT.